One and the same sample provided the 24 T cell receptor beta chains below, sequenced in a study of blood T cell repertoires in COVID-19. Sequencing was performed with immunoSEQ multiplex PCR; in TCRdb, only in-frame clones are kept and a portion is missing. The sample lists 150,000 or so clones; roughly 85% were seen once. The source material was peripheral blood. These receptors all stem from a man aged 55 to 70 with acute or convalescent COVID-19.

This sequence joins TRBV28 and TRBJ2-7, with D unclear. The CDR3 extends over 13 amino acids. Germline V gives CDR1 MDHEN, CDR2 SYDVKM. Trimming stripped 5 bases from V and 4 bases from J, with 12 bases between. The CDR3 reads CASSIGRGYEQYF. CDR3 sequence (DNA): TGTGCCAGCAGTATAGGCAGAGGTTACGAGCAGTACTTC.

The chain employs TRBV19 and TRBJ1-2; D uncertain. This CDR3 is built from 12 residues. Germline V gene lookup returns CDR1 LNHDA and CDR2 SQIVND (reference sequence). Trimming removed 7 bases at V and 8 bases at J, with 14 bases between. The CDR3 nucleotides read TGTGCCAGTACCCACGAGACCGGGGGCTACACCTTC. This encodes CASTHETGGYTF.

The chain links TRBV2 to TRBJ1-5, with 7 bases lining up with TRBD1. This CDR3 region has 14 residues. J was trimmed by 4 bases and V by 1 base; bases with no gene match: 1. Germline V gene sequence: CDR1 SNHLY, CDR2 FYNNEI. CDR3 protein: CASSEEQGNQPQHF. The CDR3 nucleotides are TGTGCCAGCAGTGAAGAACAGGGGAATCAGCCCCAGCATTTT.

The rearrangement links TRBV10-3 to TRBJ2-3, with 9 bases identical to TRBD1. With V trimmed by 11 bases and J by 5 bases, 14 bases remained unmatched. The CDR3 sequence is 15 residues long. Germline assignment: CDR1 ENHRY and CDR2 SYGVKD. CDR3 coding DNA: TGTGCCCTCGCTCTAAACAGGGGGCCAGGAGATACGCAGTATTTT. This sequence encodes CALALNRGPGDTQYF.

The CDR3 protein is CASSQDNRNQPQHF. CDR3 nucleotides: TGTGCCAGCAGCCAAGATAACAGAAATCAGCCCCAGCATTTT. The chain couples TRBV14 to TRBJ1-5; D is unclear. Germline CDR1 is SGHDN and CDR2 is FVKESK. There are 14 residues in the CDR3. Trimming left V 0 bases short and J 4 bases short, with 7 bases between.

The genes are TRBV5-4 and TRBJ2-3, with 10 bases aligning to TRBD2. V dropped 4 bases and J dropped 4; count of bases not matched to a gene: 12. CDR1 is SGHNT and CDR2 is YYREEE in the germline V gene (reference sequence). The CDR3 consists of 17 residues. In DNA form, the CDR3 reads TGTGCCAGCAGCCTCGGACTAGCGGAGACCCCAGCAGATACGCAGTATTTT. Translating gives CASSLGLAETPADTQYF.

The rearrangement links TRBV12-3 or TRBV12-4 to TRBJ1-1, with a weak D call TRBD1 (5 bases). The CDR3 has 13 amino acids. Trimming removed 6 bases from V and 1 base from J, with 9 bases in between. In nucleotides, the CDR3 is TGTGCCAGCAGGGGGGAGGGGAACACTGAAGCTTTCTTT. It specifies CASRGEGNTEAFF.

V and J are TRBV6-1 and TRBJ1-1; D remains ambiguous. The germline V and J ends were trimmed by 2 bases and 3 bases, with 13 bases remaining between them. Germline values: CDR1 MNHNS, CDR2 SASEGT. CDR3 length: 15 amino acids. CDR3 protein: CASSELAGQYTEAFF. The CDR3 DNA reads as TGTGCCAGCAGTGAACTGGCAGGTCAGTACACTGAAGCTTTCTTT.

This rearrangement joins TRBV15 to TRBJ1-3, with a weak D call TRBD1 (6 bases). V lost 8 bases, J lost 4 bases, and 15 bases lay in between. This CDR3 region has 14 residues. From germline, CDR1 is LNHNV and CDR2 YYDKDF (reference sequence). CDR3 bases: TGTGCCACCTCCCAACAGGGAAGAGGAAACACCATATATTTT. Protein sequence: CATSQQGRGNTIYF.

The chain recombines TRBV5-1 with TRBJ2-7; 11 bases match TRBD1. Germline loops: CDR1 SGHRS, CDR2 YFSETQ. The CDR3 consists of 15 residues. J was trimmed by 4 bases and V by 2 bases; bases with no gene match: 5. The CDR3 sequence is CASSFVGDRGYEQYF. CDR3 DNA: TGCGCCAGCAGCTTTGTTGGGGACAGGGGGTACGAGCAGTACTTC.

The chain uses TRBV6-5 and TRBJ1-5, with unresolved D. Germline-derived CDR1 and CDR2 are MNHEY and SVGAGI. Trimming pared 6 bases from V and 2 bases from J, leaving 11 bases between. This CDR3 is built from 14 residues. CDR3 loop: CASSRHQGNQPQHF. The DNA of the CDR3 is TGTGCCAGCAGCAGGCACCAGGGCAATCAGCCCCAGCATTTT.

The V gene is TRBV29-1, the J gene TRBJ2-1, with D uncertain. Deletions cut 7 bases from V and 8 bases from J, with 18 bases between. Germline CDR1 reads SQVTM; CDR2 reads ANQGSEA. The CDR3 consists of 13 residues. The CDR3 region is CSGHSSPVDEQFF. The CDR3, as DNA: TGCAGCGGACATTCTTCACCGGTGGATGAGCAGTTCTTC.

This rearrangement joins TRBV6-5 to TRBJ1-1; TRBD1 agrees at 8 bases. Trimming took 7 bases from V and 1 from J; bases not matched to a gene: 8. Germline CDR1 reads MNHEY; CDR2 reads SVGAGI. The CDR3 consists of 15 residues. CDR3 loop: CASNPTGGWNTEAFF. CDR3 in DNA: TGTGCCAGCAATCCCACAGGGGGATGGAACACTGAAGCTTTCTTT.

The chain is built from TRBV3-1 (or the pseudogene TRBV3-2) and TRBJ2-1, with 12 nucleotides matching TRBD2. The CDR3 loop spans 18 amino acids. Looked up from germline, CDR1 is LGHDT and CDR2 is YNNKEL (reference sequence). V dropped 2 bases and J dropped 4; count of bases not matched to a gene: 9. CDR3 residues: CASSQFGLAGSSYNEQFF. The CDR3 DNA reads TGTGCCAGCAGCCAATTTGGACTAGCGGGGTCATCGTACAATGAGCAGTTCTTC.

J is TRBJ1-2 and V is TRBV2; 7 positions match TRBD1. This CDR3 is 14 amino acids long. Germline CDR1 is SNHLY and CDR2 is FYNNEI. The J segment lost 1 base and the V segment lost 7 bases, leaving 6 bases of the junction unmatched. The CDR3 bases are TGTGCCAGCACGATACAGGGGATTAACTATGGCTACACCTTC. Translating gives CASTIQGINYGYTF.

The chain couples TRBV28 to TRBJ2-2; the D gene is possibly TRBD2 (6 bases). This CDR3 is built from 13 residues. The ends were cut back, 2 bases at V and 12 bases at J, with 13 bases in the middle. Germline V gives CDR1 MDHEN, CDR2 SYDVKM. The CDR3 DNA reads TGTGCCAGCAGTTTAGGGGGAGGATCCCAGCTGTTTTTT. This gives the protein CASSLGGGSQLFF.

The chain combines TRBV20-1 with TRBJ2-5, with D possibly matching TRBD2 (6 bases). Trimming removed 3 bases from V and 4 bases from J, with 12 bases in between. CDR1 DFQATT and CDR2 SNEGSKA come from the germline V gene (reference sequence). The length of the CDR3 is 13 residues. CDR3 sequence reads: CSASSQGGETQYF. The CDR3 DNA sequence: TGCAGTGCTAGTAGTCAGGGAGGAGAGACCCAGTACTTC.

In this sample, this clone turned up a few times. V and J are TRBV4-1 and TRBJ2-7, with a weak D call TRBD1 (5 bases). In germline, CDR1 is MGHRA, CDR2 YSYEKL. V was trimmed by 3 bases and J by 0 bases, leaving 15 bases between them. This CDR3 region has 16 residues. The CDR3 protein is CASSQEYRISSYEQYF. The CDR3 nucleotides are TGCGCCAGCAGCCAGGAGTACAGGATTAGCTCCTACGAGCAGTACTTC.

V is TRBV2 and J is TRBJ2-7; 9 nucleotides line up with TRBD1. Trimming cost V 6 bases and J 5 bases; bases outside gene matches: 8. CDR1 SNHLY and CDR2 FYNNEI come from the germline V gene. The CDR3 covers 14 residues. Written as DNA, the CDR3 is TGTGCCAGCAGGCACAGGGGGCCTCGGGACGAGCAGTACTTC. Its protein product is CASRHRGPRDEQYF.

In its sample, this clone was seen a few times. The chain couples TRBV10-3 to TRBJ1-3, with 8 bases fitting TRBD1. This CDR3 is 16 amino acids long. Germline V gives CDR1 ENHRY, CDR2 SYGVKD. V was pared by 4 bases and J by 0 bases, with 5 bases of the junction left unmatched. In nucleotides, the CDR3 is TGTGCCATCAGTGGGAGGGACAGGAGCTCTGGAAACACCATATATTTT. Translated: CAISGRDRSSGNTIYF.

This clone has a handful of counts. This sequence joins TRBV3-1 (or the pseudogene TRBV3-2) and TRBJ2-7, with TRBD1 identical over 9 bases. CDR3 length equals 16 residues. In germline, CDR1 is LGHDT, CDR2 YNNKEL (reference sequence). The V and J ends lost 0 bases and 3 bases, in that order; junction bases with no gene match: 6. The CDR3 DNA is TGTGCCAGCAGCCAAGATCCGGGACAGGGATACTACGAGCAGTACTTC. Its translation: CASSQDPGQGYYEQYF.

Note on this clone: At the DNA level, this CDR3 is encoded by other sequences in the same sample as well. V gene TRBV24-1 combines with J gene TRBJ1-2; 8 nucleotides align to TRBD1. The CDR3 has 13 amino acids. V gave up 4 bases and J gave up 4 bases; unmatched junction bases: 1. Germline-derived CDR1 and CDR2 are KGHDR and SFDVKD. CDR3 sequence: CATSDQGAYGYTF. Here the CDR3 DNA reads TGTGCCACCAGTGACCAGGGGGCCTATGGCTACACCTTC.

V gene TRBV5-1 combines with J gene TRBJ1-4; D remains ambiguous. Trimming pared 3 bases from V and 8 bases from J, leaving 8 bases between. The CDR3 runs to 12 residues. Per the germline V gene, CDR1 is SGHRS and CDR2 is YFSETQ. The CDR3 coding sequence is TGCGCCAGCAGCTCGGGAATCGAAAAACTGTTTTTT. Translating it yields CASSSGIEKLFF.

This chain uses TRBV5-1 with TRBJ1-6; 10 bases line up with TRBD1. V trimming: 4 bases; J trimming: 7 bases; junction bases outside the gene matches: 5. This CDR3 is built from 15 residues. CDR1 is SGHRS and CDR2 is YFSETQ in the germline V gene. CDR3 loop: CASSTTGGGNSPLHF. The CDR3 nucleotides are TGCGCCAGCAGCACGACAGGGGGCGGGAATTCACCCCTCCACTTT.